What follows describes a single TCR beta chain. The antigen remains undetermined. Other DNA sequences within the sample encode an identical CDR3. Sequencing was performed with immunoSEQ multiplex PCR; in TCRdb, only in-frame clones are kept and a portion is missing. Found here are about 120,000 clones, roughly 91% of them singletons; the top ten hold 5%. The source of the sample is a study of T cell responses to AZD1222 COVID-19 vaccine. Overall study findings and caveats: Donors were chiefly white British, with a greater number of females, and clonal diversity was perhaps underestimated. Repertoires in all cases were sampled only once the peak T cell response had passed.

There are 11 residues in the CDR3. Trimming stripped 5 bases from V and 2 bases from J, with 3 bases between. This sequence originates from an adult who received the AZD1222 COVID-19 vaccine. The V call is TRBV12-3 or TRBV12-4, the J call TRBJ1-1; D is ambiguous. The sequenced sample was peripheral blood, obtained 28 days after the second AZD1222 dose. The CDR3 region is CASSRNTEAFF. In DNA form, the CDR3 reads TGTGCCAGCAGTCGTAACACTGAAGCTTTCTTT.